This T cell receptor beta chain was sequenced during a study of T cell responses to AZD1222 COVID-19 vaccine. CDR1 and CDR2 from the germline V gene are MGHRA and YSYEKL. The CDR3 contains 13 residues. V lost 5 bases, J lost 8 bases, and 7 bases stayed unmatched. Only in-frame clones appear in the TCRdb table, and some are missing; sequencing was by immunoSEQ multiplex PCR. The data hold 150,000 to 200,000 clones, with 85% to 95% observed a single time. V and J are TRBV4-1 and TRBJ1-2; 8 nucleotides line up with TRBD1. Sample: peripheral blood, taken on day 0 of AZD1222 vaccination. This clonotype was obtained from an adult in good health. CDR3: CASSKQGAGGYTF. The CDR3, as DNA: TGCGCCAGCAGCAAGCAGGGGGCCGGGGGCTACACCTTC.